Following are 27 T cell receptor beta chains from one sample sequenced in a study of CD8 T cells in Susac syndrome (dated by TCRdb to about 2019). Receptor libraries were prepared by the immunoSEQ multiplex PCR assay. RNA was extracted using the RNeasy kit, and about 0.45 to 1 ug of the RNA was reverse transcribed with random hexamers. TCRdb reran the public reads through fastp at Q25 and MiXCR, keeping productive beta chains. Every entry covers one CDR3 protein and lists the most common genes and DNA from its rows. The table for this sample lists about 210,000 distinct CDR3 sequences; about 95% of them were counted only once. The ten largest make up around 0.08% of the sample. The source material was CD4+ T cells from PBMCs. These TCRs come from a human donor with multiple sclerosis.

This rearrangement joins TRBV5-1 to TRBJ2-3; D unresolved. CDR3 length equals 14 residues. CDR1 is SGHRS and CDR2 is YFSETQ in the germline V gene. Trimming took 0 bases from V and 6 from J, leaving 11 bases between them. The CDR3 coding sequence is TGCGCCAGCAGCTTGGAAAGACACGAGGATACGCAGTATTTT. Amino acid sequence: CASSLERHEDTQYF.

V usage is TRBV20-1 and J usage is TRBJ2-7; 10 bases are a match to TRBD1. CDR1 DFQATT and CDR2 SNEGSKA come from the germline V gene (reference sequence). With V trimmed by 4 bases and J by 4 bases, 4 bases remained unmatched. The CDR3 has 13 residues. The CDR3 sequence: CSAKTGGLYEQYF. CDR3 nucleotide sequence: TGCAGTGCTAAGACAGGGGGCTTGTACGAGCAGTACTTC.

The V gene is TRBV9, the J gene TRBJ1-6; 7 bases line up with TRBD1. Germline CDR1 is SGDLS and CDR2 is YYNGEE. V gave up 4 bases and J gave up 7 bases; unmatched junction bases: 5. The CDR3 runs 14 residues. CDR3 amino acids: CASSPRGENSPLHF. In DNA form, the CDR3 reads TGTGCCAGCAGCCCCAGGGGGGAGAATTCACCCCTCCACTTT.

CDR3 residues: CAWTLSGAHYGYTF. In DNA form, the CDR3 reads TGTGCCTGGACTCTCTCAGGGGCTCACTATGGCTACACCTTC. The chain recombines TRBV30 with TRBJ1-2; maybe TRBD1 (6 bases). V was pared by 4 bases and J by 3 bases, with 15 bases between. CDR1 GTSNPN and CDR2 SVGIG come from the germline V gene (reference sequence). The CDR3 contains 14 residues.

The J gene is TRBJ1-1, the V gene TRBV29-1; D ambiguous. Germline CDR1 reads SQVTM; CDR2 reads ANQGSEA. There are 12 residues in the CDR3. The V end was cut by 2 bases, the J end by 0 bases, with 4 bases between. In DNA form, the CDR3 reads TGCAGCGTTGAACCAGTGAACACTGAAGCTTTCTTT. Its translation is CSVEPVNTEAFF.

This sequence joins TRBV30 and TRBJ2-1; D is unclear. V lost 2 bases to trimming and J lost 6 bases, with 5 bases between them. This CDR3 region has 11 residues. CDR1 and CDR2 from the germline V gene are GTSNPN and SVGIG (reference sequence). The CDR3 is CAWSLRNEQFF. Written as DNA, the CDR3 is TGTGCCTGGAGTCTGCGCAATGAGCAGTTCTTC.

J is TRBJ1-5 and V is TRBV20-1; no definite D call. Deletions cut 0 bases from V and 4 bases from J, with 13 bases between. CDR1 is DFQATT and CDR2 is SNEGSKA in the germline V gene (reference sequence). This CDR3 comprises 15 residues. CDR3 loop: CSAREGTARNQPQHF. CDR3 in DNA: TGCAGTGCTAGAGAAGGCACAGCCCGTAATCAGCCCCAGCATTTT.

J is TRBJ2-1 and V is TRBV3-1, with D maybe TRBD2 (5 bases). CDR1 LGHDT and CDR2 YNNKEL come from the germline V gene (reference sequence). V lost 1 base to trimming and J lost 4 bases, with 11 bases between them. The CDR3 runs 15 residues. In DNA form, the CDR3 reads TGTGCCAGCAGCCAAGGTTCAGAGGGATACAATGAGCAGTTCTTC. Translating gives CASSQGSEGYNEQFF.

The genes are TRBV21-1 and TRBJ2-7. TRBV21-1 has pseudogene status. The CDR3 extends over 16 amino acids. The DNA of the CDR3 is TGTGCCAGCAGCAAAGACCGGAGTACTAATCTCTACGAGCAGTACGTC. Protein: CASSKDRSTNLYEQYV.

The gene calls are TRBV6-5 and TRBJ1-2; the D is unclear. V lost 7 bases and J lost 1, with 7 bases in between. This CDR3 is built from 12 residues. Germline-derived CDR1 and CDR2 are MNHEY and SVGAGI. The DNA of the CDR3 is TGTGCCAGCAAGGCATTTAACTATGGCTACACCTTC. Encoded protein: CASKAFNYGYTF.

This clonotype was seen just once. The rearrangement uses TRBV3-1 and TRBJ2-2; no reliable D call. The germline V gene encodes CDR1 LGHDT and CDR2 YNNKEL (reference sequence). This CDR3 is built from 16 residues. Trimming removed 0 bases from V and 0 bases from J, with 8 bases in between. The CDR3 bases are TGTGCCAGCAGCCAAGAGTGGGCCACGAACACCGGGGAGCTGTTTTTT. Amino acids: CASSQEWATNTGELFF.

The genes are TRBV3-1 and TRBJ2-1; 8 bases fit TRBD2. This CDR3 region has 15 residues. Germline loops: CDR1 LGHDT, CDR2 YNNKEL (reference sequence). The V gene end was trimmed by 1 base and the J gene end by 6 bases; junction bases not matched to a gene: 5. The chain's CDR3 is CASSQGGGPPNEQFF. The DNA of the CDR3 is TGTGCCAGCAGCCAAGGCGGGGGGCCCCCCAATGAGCAGTTCTTC.

The rearrangement joins TRBV12-3 or TRBV12-4 to TRBJ2-1, with 13 positions matching TRBD2. V shed 5 bases, J shed 6 bases, and the junction held 7 bases outside the gene matches. The CDR3 has 16 residues. The CDR3: CASSPKLAGGPNEQFF. The CDR3 DNA reads as TGTGCCAGCAGTCCAAAACTAGCGGGGGGGCCCAATGAGCAGTTCTTC.

The genes are TRBV20-1 and TRBJ2-7; 9 positions agree with TRBD1. The ends lost 3 bases at V and 5 bases at J; junction bases unmatched: 5. The germline CDR1 and CDR2 sequences are DFQATT and SNEGSKA (reference sequence). The CDR3 length is 13 residues. CDR3 in amino acids: CSARGTGRNEQYF. Here the CDR3 DNA reads TGCAGTGCTAGGGGGACAGGGAGAAACGAGCAGTACTTC.

V is TRBV15 and J is TRBJ1-2; D remains unclear. Germline-derived CDR1 and CDR2 are LNHNV and YYDKDF (reference sequence). The length of the CDR3 is 15 residues. Trimming removed 5 bases from V and 0 bases from J, with 13 bases in between. CDR3 sequence: CATSPRRQANYGYTF. The DNA for the CDR3 is TGTGCCACCAGCCCACGTCGCCAAGCTAACTATGGCTACACCTTC. The whole variable domain, remainder taken from reference TRBV15 and TRBJ1-2, is DAMVIQNPRYQVTQFGKPVTLSCSQTLNHNVMYWYQQKSSQAPKLLFHYYDKDFNNEADTPDNFQSRRPNTSFCFLDIRSPGLGDTAMYLCATSPRRQANYGYTFGSGTRLTVV.

The chain carries TRBV2 and TRBJ1-5, with unresolved D. The V gene lost 1 base and the J gene lost 3 bases, with 7 bases spanning the gap. Germline CDR1 reads SNHLY; CDR2 reads FYNNEI. This CDR3 has 14 residues. CDR3 in DNA: TGTGCCAGCAGTGAAGAAAGGTTCAATCAGCCCCAGCATTTT. This gives the protein CASSEERFNQPQHF.

The J gene is TRBJ2-4, the V gene TRBV5-4; 7 nucleotides agree with TRBD1. This CDR3 is 14 amino acids long. After removal of 5 bases from V and 8 bases from J, the junction contained 10 bases not matched to a gene. Per the germline V gene, CDR1 is SGHNT and CDR2 is YYREEE (reference sequence). CDR3 coding DNA: TGTGCCAGCAGTTCTAGACAGGGAGCGGACATTCAGTACTTC. Protein sequence: CASSSRQGADIQYF.

The chain links TRBV7-9 to TRBJ2-5, with D uncertain. V shed 4 bases and J shed 0 bases, with 15 bases lying between them. The germline V gene has CDR1 SEHNR and CDR2 FQNEAQ (reference sequence). The CDR3 has 16 amino acids. CDR3 protein: CASSSYGSSYQETQYF. The CDR3 DNA sequence: TGTGCCAGCAGCTCCTACGGCAGCAGCTACCAAGAGACCCAGTACTTC.

This chain connects TRBV29-1 to TRBJ1-3; weak D call: TRBD1 (5 bases). The CDR3 is 14 amino acids. The germline V gene has CDR1 SQVTM and CDR2 ANQGSEA. V was clipped by 8 bases and J by 0 bases, with 14 bases between them. The CDR3 DNA follows: TGCAGCACTAGAGGGGCAGCCTCTGGAAACACCATATATTTT. Translation: CSTRGAASGNTIYF.

CDR3 amino acids: CASSGLGPPRVGYTF. Here the CDR3 DNA reads TGTGCCAGCAGCGGTCTTGGCCCCCCGAGGGTTGGCTACACCTTC. The rearrangement uses TRBV9 and TRBJ1-2; no firm D call. The germline CDR1 and CDR2 sequences are SGDLS and YYNGEE. With 3 bases removed from V and 7 bases from J, the gap between germline ends came to 19 bases. The CDR3 sequence is 15 residues long.

J is TRBJ2-7 and V is TRBV2, with 8 bases that match TRBD2. With V trimmed by 7 bases and J by 4 bases, 3 bases remained unmatched. CDR1 SNHLY and CDR2 FYNNEI come from the germline V gene. The CDR3 totals 12 residues. DNA for the CDR3: TGTGCCAGCAAGGGACTAGGTTACGAGCAGTACGTC. Translated: CASKGLGYEQYV.

The CDR3, as DNA: TGTGCCAGCAGAACAACAGGGCTTAGGAACTATGGCTACACCTTC. It specifies CASRTTGLRNYGYTF. The V gene is TRBV27, the J gene TRBJ1-2, with TRBD1 as a possible D gene (6 bases). V was cut by 6 bases and J by 2 bases, with 16 bases left in between. Germline V gene lookup returns CDR1 MNHEY and CDR2 SMNVEV (reference sequence). The CDR3 sequence is 15 residues long.

The chain couples TRBV20-1 to TRBJ2-5; 7 bases fit TRBD1. The CDR3 is 15 residues long. V trimming: 4 bases; J trimming: 2 bases; junction bases outside the gene matches: 10. Germline CDR1 reads DFQATT; CDR2 reads SNEGSKA (reference sequence). CDR3 in DNA: TGCAGTGCTACCAGGGGGACACTTCAACAAGAGACCCAGTACTTC. Translating gives CSATRGTLQQETQYF.

This clonotype was observed a handful of times. The chain joins TRBV6-6 to TRBJ1-2; tentatively, D is TRBD1 (5 bases). Trimming stripped 8 bases from V and 8 bases from J, with 9 bases between. CDR3 length: 10 residues. Per the germline V gene, CDR1 is MNHNY and CDR2 is SVGAGI (reference sequence). CDR3 DNA sequence: TGTGCCAGCTCCAGGGACGGCTACACCTTC. It yields the protein CASSRDGYTF.

The V and J genes are TRBV14 and TRBJ2-7; D unclear. In germline, CDR1 is SGHDN, CDR2 FVKESK. V was shortened by 4 bases and J by 7 bases, with 14 bases between the two germline ends. This CDR3 is 13 amino acids long. Here the CDR3 DNA reads TGTGCCAGCAGCCCCCGGACCGACCGAGAGCAGTACTTC. Amino acid sequence: CASSPRTDREQYF.

Here the CDR3 reads CASSYFQATNEKLFF. As DNA, the CDR3 is TGTGCCAGCAGTTACTTTCAGGCAACTAATGAAAAACTGTTTTTT. The gene calls are TRBV6-5 and TRBJ1-4, with D hard to call. Looked up from germline, CDR1 is MNHEY and CDR2 is SVGAGI. This CDR3 comprises 15 residues. The V and J ends lost 1 base and 0 bases respectively, with 6 bases between them.

This rearrangement joins TRBV11-2 to TRBJ2-5; D is ambiguous. Trimming left V 3 bases short and J 7 bases short, with 6 bases between. CDR1 is SGHAT, CDR2 FQNNGV, per germline. This CDR3 spans 11 amino acids. The DNA for the CDR3 is TGTGCCAGCAGCTTTTCCGGGACCCAGTACTTC. Protein: CASSFSGTQYF.